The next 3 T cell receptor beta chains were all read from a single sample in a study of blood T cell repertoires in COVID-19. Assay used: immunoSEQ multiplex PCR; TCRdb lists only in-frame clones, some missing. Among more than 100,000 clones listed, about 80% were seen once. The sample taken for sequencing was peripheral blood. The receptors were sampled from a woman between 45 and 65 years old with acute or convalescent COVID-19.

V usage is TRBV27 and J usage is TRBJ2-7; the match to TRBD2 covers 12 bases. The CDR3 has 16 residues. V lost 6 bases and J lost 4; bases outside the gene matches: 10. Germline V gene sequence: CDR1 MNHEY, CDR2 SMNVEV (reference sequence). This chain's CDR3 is CASSSSGGAFVYEQYF. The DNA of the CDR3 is TGTGCCAGCAGCTCTAGCGGGGGGGCCTTTGTATACGAGCAGTACTTC.

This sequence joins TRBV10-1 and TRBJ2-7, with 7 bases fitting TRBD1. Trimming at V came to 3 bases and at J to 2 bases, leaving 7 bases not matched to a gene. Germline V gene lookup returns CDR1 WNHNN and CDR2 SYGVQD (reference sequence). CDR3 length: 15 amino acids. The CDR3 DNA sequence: TGCGCCAGCAGTGACGGGACAGATGGGGCCTACGAGCAGTACTTC. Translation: CASSDGTDGAYEQYF.

CDR3 protein: CSASDRANYGYTF. The CDR3 nucleotides read TGCAGTGCTAGTGACAGGGCTAACTATGGCTACACCTTC. The V gene is TRBV20-1, the J gene TRBJ1-2; 7 nucleotides agree with TRBD1. Germline V gives CDR1 DFQATT, CDR2 SNEGSKA (reference sequence). The CDR3 is 13 residues long. Losses at the gene ends were 3 bases for V and 0 bases for J; bases not matched to a gene: 1.